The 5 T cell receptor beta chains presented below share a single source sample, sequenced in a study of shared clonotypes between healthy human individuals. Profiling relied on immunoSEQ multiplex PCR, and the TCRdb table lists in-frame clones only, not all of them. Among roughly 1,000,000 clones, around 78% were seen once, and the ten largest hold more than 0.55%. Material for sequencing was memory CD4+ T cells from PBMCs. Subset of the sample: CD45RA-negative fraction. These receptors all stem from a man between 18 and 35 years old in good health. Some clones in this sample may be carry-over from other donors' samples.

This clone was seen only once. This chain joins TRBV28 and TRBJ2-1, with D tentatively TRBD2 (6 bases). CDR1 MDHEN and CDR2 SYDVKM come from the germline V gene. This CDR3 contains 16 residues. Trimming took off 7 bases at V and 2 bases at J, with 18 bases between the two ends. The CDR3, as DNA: TGTGCCAGCATCCAAGCACGCGGCGGGGCCTACAATGAGCAGTTCTTC. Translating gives CASIQARGGAYNEQFF.

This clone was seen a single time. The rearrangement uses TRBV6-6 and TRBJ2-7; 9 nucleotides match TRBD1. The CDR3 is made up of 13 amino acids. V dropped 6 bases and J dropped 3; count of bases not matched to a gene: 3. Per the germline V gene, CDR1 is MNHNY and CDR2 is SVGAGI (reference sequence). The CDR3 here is CASRGQGYYEQYF. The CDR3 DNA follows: TGTGCCAGCAGAGGACAGGGGTACTACGAGCAGTACTTC.

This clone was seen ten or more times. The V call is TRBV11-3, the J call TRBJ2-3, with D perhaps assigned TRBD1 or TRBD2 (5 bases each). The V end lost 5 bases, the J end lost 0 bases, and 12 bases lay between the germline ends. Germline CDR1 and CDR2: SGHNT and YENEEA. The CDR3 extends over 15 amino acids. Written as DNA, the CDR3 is TGTGCCAGCAGCAACCGGGGCTCTAGCACAGATACGCAGTATTTT. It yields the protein CASSNRGSSTDTQYF.

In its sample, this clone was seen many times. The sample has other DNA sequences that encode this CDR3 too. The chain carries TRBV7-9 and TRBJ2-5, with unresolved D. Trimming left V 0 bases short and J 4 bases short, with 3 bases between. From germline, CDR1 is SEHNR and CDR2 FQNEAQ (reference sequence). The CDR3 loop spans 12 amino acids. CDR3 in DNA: TGTGCCAGCAGCTTAGCGGGAGAGACCCAGTACTTC. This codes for CASSLAGETQYF.

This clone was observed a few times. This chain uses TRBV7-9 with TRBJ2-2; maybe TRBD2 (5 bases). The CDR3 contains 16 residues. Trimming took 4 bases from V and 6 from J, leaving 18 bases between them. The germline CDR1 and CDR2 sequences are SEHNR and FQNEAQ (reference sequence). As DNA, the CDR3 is TGTGCCAGCAGCTCAGAGGGATCCAGCTCCCCCGGGGAGCTGTTTTTT. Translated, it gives CASSSEGSSSPGELFF.